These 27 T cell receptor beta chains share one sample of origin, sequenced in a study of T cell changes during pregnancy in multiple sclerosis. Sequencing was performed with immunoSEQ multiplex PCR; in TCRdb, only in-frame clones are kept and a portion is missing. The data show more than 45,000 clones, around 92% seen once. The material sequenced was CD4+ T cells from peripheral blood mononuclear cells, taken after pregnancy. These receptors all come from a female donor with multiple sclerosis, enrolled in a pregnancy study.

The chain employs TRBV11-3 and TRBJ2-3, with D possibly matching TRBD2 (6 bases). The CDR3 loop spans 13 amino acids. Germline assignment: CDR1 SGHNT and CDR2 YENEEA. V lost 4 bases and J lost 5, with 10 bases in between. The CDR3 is CASSWLAQDTQYF. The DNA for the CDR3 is TGTGCCAGCAGCTGGCTAGCGCAAGATACGCAGTATTTT.

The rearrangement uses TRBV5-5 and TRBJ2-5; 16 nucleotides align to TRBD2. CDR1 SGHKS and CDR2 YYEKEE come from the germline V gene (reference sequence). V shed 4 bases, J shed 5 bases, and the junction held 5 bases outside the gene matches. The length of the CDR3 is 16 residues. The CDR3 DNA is TGTGCCAGCAGCCCGGGACTAGCGGGAGGGCGGGAGACCCAGTACTTC. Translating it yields CASSPGLAGGRETQYF.

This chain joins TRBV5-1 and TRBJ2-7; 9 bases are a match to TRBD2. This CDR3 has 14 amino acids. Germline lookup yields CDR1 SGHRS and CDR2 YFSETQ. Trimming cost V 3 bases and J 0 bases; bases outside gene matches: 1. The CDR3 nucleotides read TGCGCCAGCAGCTATAGCGGGGGCTCCTACGAGCAGTACTTC. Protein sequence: CASSYSGGSYEQYF.

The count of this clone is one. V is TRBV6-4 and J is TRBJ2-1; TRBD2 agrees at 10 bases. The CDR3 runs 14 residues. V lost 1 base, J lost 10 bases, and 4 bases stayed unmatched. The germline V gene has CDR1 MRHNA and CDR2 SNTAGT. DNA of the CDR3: TGTGCCAGCAGTGACTATACTAGCGGGACCGAGCAGTTCTTC. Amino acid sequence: CASSDYTSGTEQFF.

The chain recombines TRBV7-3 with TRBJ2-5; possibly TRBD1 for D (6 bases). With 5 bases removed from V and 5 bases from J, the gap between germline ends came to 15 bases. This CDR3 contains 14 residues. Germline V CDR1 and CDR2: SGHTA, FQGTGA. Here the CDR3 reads CASSPLGQGETQYF. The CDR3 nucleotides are TGTGCCAGCAGCCCACTCGGGCAGGGGGAGACCCAGTACTTC.

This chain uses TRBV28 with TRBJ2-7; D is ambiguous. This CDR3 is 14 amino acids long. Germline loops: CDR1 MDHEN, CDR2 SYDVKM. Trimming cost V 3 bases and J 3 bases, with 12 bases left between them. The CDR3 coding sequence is TGTGCCAGCAGTTTGTTCAGAGGAAGCTACGAGCAGTACTTC. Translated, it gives CASSLFRGSYEQYF.

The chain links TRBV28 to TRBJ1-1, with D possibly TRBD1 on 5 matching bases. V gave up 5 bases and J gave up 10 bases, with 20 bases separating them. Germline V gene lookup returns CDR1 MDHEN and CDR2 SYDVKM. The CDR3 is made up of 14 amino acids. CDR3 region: CASSNQGTPWVAFF. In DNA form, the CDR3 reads TGTGCCAGCAGTAACCAGGGCACGCCATGGGTAGCTTTCTTT.

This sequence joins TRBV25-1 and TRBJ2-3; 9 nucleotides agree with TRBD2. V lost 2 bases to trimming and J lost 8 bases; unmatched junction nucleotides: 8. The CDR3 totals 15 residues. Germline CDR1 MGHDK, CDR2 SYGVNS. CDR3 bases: TGTGCCAGCAGTGAACTCGCGGGAGGGGACGGTACGCAGTATTTT. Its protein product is CASSELAGGDGTQYF.

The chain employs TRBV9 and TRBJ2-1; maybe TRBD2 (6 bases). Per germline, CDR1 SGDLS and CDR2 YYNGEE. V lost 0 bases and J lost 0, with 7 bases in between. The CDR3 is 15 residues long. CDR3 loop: CASSVVGGSYNEQFF. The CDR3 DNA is TGTGCCAGCAGCGTAGTGGGAGGCTCCTACAATGAGCAGTTCTTC.

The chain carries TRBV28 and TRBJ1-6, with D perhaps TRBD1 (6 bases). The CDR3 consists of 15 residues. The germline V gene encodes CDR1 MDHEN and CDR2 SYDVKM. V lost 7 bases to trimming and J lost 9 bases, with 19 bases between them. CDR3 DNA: TGTGCCAGCAAAACCAGGGGCGTTTTTGCTTCACCCCTCCACTTT. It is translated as CASKTRGVFASPLHF. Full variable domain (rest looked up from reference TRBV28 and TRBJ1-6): DVKVTQSSRYLVKRTGEKVFLECVQDMDHENMFWYRQDPGLGLRLIYFSYDVKMKEKGDIPEGYSVSREKKERFSLILESASTNQTSMYLCASKTRGVFASPLHFGNGTRLTVT.

The CDR3 DNA reads as TGTGCCAGCCTAAAGGGGGGGGCAGAATCCTACGAGCAGTACTTC. This sequence encodes CASLKGGAESYEQYF. The chain combines TRBV6-6 with TRBJ2-7, with TRBD2 as a possible D gene (7 bases). This CDR3 is built from 15 residues. Germline V gene lookup returns CDR1 MNHNY and CDR2 SVGAGI (reference sequence). V lost 8 bases and J 1 base, leaving 18 bases between the germline ends.

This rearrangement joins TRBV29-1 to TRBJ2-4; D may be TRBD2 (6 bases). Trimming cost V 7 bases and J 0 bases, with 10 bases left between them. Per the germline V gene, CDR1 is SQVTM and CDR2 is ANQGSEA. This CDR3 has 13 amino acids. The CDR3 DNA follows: TGCAGCGCTTTGGGACTAGCCAAAAACATTCAGTACTTC. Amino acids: CSALGLAKNIQYF.

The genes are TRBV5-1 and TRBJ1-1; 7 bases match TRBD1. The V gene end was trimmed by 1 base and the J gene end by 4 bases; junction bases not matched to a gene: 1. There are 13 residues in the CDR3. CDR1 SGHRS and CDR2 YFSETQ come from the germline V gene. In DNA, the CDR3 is TGCGCCAGCAGCTTGACAGGGGCCACTGAAGCTTTCTTT. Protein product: CASSLTGATEAFF.

The CDR3 DNA sequence: TGTGCCAGCAGTTGGGACAGATCAGCCAAAAACATTCAGTACTTC. Translating gives CASSWDRSAKNIQYF. The genes are TRBV27 and TRBJ2-4, with 7 nucleotides matching TRBD1. This CDR3 comprises 15 residues. CDR1 and CDR2 from the germline V gene are MNHEY and SMNVEV (reference sequence). V shed 4 bases and J 0 bases; nucleotides not matched to a gene: 3.

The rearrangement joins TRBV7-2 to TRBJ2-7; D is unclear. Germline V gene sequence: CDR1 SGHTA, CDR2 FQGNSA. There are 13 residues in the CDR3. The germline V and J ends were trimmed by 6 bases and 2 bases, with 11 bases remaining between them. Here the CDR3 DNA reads TGTGCCAGCAGGGTGAGTGGGCCCTACGAGCAGTACTTC. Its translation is CASRVSGPYEQYF.

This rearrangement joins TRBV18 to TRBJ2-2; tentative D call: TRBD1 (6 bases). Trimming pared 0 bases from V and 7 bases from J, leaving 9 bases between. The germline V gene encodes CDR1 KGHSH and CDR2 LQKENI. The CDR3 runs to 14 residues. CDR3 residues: CASSPPGGRGELFF. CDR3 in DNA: TGTGCCAGCTCACCACCTGGGGGCCGCGGGGAGCTGTTTTTT.

The CDR3, as DNA: TGTGCCAGCCGGACAGCAGGGGCCTCTAACTATGGCTACACCTTC. It encodes CASRTAGASNYGYTF. The genes are TRBV19 and TRBJ1-2; a possible D gene is TRBD1 (6 bases). CDR3 length: 15 residues. Between the trimmed V and J ends, which lost 9 bases and 0 bases, there was a span of 17 bases. CDR1 is LNHDA and CDR2 is SQIVND in the germline V gene (reference sequence).

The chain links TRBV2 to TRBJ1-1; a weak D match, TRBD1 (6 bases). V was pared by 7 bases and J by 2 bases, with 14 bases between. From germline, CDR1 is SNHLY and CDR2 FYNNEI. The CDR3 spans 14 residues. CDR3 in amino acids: CASNLQGSNTEAFF. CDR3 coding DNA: TGTGCCAGCAACCTACAGGGATCCAACACTGAAGCTTTCTTT.

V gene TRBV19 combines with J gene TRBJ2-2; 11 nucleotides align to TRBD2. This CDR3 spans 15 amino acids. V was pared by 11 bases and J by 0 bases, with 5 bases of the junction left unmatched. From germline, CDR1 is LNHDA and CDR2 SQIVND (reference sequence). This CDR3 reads CASNSGRANTGELFF. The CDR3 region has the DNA TGTGCCTCAAATAGCGGGAGGGCGAACACCGGGGAGCTGTTTTTT. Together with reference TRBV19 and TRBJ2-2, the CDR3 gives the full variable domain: DGGITQSPKYLFRKEGQNVTLSCEQNLNHDAMYWYRQDPGQGLRLIYYSQIVNDFQKGDIAEGYSVSREKKESFPLTVTSAQKNPTAFYLCASNSGRANTGELFFGEGSRLTVL.

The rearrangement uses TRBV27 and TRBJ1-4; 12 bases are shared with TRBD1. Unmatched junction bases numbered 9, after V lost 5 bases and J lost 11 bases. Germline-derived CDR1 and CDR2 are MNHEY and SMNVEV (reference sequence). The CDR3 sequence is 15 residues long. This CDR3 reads CASSRGTGGNGKLFF. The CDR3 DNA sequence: TGTGCCAGCAGTCGAGGGACAGGGGGCAATGGGAAACTGTTTTTT. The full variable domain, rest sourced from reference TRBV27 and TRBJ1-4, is EAQVTQNPRYLITVTGKKLTVTCSQNMNHEYMSWYRQDPGLGLRQIYYSMNVEVTDKGDVPEGYKVSRKEKRNFPLILESPSPNQTSLYFCASSRGTGGNGKLFFGSGTQLSVL.

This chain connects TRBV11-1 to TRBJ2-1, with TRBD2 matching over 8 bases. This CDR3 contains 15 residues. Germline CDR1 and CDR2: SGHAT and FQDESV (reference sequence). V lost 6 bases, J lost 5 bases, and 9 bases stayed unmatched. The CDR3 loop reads CASSRDLAGNNEQFF. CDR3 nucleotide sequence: TGTGCCAGCAGTCGTGATCTAGCGGGTAACAATGAGCAGTTCTTC.

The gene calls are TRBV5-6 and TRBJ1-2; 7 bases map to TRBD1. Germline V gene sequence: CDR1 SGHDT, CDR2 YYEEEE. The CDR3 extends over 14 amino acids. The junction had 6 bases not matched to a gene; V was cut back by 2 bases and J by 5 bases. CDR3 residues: CASSFGQEPYGYTF. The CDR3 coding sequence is TGTGCCAGCAGCTTTGGACAGGAACCTTATGGCTACACCTTC.

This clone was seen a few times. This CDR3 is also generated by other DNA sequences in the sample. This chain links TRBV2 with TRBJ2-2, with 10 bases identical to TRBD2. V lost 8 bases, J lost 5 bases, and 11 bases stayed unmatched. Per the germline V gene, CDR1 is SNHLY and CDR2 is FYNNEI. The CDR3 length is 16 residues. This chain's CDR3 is CASRESRLAGTGELFF. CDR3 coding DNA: TGTGCCAGCCGAGAGTCGAGACTAGCGGGTACCGGGGAGCTGTTTTTT.

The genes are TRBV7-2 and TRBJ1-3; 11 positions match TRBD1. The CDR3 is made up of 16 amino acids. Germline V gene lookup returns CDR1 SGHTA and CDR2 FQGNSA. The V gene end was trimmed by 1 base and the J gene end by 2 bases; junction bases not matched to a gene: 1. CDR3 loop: CASSLGGQGAGNTIYF. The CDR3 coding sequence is TGTGCCAGCAGCTTAGGGGGACAGGGGGCTGGAAACACCATATATTTT.

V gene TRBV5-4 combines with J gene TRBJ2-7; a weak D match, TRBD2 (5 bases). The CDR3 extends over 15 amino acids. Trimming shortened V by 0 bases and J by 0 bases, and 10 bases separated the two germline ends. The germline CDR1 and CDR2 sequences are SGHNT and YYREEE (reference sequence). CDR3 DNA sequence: TGTGCCAGCAGCTTGGGGCGGGCCACCTCCTACGAGCAGTACTTC. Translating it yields CASSLGRATSYEQYF.

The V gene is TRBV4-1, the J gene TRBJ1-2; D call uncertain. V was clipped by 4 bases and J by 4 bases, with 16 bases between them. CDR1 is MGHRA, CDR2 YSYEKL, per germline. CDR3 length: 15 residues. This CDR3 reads CASSPTSVIPYGYTF. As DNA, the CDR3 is TGCGCCAGCAGCCCAACCTCGGTGATCCCCTATGGCTACACCTTC.

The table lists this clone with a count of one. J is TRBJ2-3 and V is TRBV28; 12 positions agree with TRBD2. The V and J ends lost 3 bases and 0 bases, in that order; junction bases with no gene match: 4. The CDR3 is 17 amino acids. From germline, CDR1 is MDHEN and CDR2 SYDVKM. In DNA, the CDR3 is TGTGCCAGCAGTTTCTACGGGACTAGCGGGAGCACAGATACGCAGTATTTT. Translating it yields CASSFYGTSGSTDTQYF.